The clone carrying this T cell receptor beta chain appeared once. Germline V gene data show CDR1 as SNHLY and CDR2 as FYNNEI. Trimming removed 3 bases from V and 10 bases from J, with 17 bases in between. The CDR3 loop spans 14 amino acids. The data derive from a study of T cell clones after liver transplantation. This table comes from immunoSEQ multiplex PCR, and its TCRdb copy is limited to in-frame clones, with some not included. The table has some 120,000 clones, 90% seen once. Sequenced material: CD4+ T cells from blood, taken 12 months after liver transplant. The genes are TRBV2 and TRBJ2-3; the D is unclear. The receptor was derived from a human patient who received a liver transplant. Some T cells may originate from the graft donor. In DNA form, the CDR3 reads TGTGCCAGCAGTGATGGAGCCACCCATGTTTCGCAGTATTTT. Amino acids: CASSDGATHVSQYF.